The clone carrying this TCR beta chain was observed a single time. What it binds is not known. Sequencing used immunoSEQ multiplex PCR; TCRdb keeps in-frame clones, though not all of them. Among 35,000 to 50,000 clones listed, roughly 81% were seen once. The data belong to a study of STAT3 mutations in large granular lymphocyte leukemia. Whole-study results and caveats: Every T-cell large granular lymphocyte leukemia patient had at least one immunodominant TCR beta clonotype.

CDR1 SEHNR and CDR2 FQNEAQ come from the germline V gene (reference sequence). Trimming took 5 bases from V and 7 from J, leaving 21 bases between them. The CDR3 is 17 amino acids. J is TRBJ1-6 and V is TRBV7-9; tentatively, D is TRBD1 (5 bases). This sequence was found in a human donor with T large granular lymphocyte leukemia. Some clones in this sample may be carry-over from other donors' samples. Sequencing was done on a sample of PBMCs. For the CDR3, the DNA is TGTGCCAGCAGCGAGGGGCAAACGACAGAGAAGAATTCACCCCTCCACTTT. It encodes CASSEGQTTEKNSPLHF.